Presented here are 15 T cell receptor beta chains from one specimen sequenced in a study of OX40 agonist ivuxolimab in advanced cancers. Measured with immunoSEQ multiplex PCR; TCRdb has only the in-frame clones, and not every one. The sample gives about 29,000 clones, less than 85% of which show up once; 25% to 30% is in the top ten. This specimen was CD4+ or CD8+ T cells sorted from blood, taken in a trial of the OX40 agonist ivuxolimab. Receptor source: an adult with an advanced solid tumor such as melanoma, head and neck, liver or kidney cancer.

CDR3 protein: CASSDKVHTDTQYF. Written as DNA, the CDR3 is TGTGCCAGCAGTGATAAGGTACACACAGATACGCAGTATTTT. The J gene is TRBJ2-3, the V gene TRBV2; D is unclear. V was pared by 3 bases and J by 2 bases, with 9 bases between. The CDR3 consists of 14 residues. CDR1 is SNHLY and CDR2 is FYNNEI in the germline V gene.

This chain joins TRBV7-9 and TRBJ1-3; D gene ambiguous. The CDR3 has 15 amino acids. Trimming pared 2 bases from V and 0 bases from J, leaving 8 bases between. CDR1 and CDR2 from the germline V gene are SEHNR and FQNEAQ (reference sequence). CDR3 DNA: TGTGCCAGCAGCTTATTTGTCAGCTCTGGAAACACCATATATTTT. This sequence encodes CASSLFVSSGNTIYF.

This clone has a count of ten or more. The chain employs TRBV5-6 and TRBJ1-1; possible D gene TRBD1, 6 bases. V was trimmed by 3 bases and J by 0 bases, leaving 6 bases between them. This CDR3 has 13 residues. Germline V gene lookup returns CDR1 SGHDT and CDR2 YYEEEE. The CDR3 spells CASSYRVNTEAFF. The CDR3 DNA is TGTGCCAGCAGCTACAGGGTGAACACTGAAGCTTTCTTT.

This clone came up a few times. The V and J genes are TRBV19 and TRBJ1-1; D is ambiguous. There are 11 residues in the CDR3. Deletions cut 3 bases from V and 3 bases from J, with 2 bases between. The germline CDR1 and CDR2 sequences are LNHDA and SQIVND (reference sequence). This CDR3 reads CASSIYTEAFF. The DNA of the CDR3 is TGTGCCAGTAGTATTTACACTGAAGCTTTCTTT.

This sequence joins TRBV5-6 and TRBJ1-3; D is unresolved. V was pared by 0 bases and J by 0 bases, with 4 bases between. Germline V gene data show CDR1 as SGHDT and CDR2 as YYEEEE. The CDR3 has 14 residues. CDR3 nucleotides: TGTGCCAGCAGCTTGGCCAGCTCTGGAAACACCATATATTTT. Encoded protein: CASSLASSGNTIYF.

The genes are TRBV6-1 and TRBJ2-7; D is unresolved. Germline-derived CDR1 and CDR2 are MNHNS and SASEGT. V lost 5 bases and J 4 bases, leaving 9 bases between the germline ends. This CDR3 region has 12 residues. The DNA of the CDR3 is TGTGCCAGCAGTCAGGCGGTTTACGAGCAGTACTTC. Protein: CASSQAVYEQYF.

This chain joins TRBV10-3 and TRBJ2-7, with 7 bases identical to TRBD2. The CDR3 totals 14 residues. Germline V CDR1 and CDR2: ENHRY, SYGVKD. After removal of 10 bases from V and 4 bases from J, the junction contained 13 bases not matched to a gene. The CDR3 DNA reads TGTGCCACCGCCCAATCGCGGGAGATATACGAGCAGTACTTC. It yields the protein CATAQSREIYEQYF.

CDR3 bases: TGCGCCAGCAGCTTTTTAGGTAGCGGCTACGAGCAGTACTTC. As protein: CASSFLGSGYEQYF. V gene TRBV5-1 combines with J gene TRBJ2-7, with D tentatively TRBD2 (6 bases). The V end was cut by 2 bases, the J end by 3 bases, with 12 bases between. Germline loops: CDR1 SGHRS, CDR2 YFSETQ. The CDR3 runs to 14 residues.

The chain carries TRBV9 and TRBJ1-1; D ambiguous. The CDR3 is 14 residues long. Trimming removed 0 bases at V and 3 bases at J, with 9 bases between. Germline-derived CDR1 and CDR2 are SGDLS and YYNGEE. Here the CDR3 DNA reads TGTGCCAGCAGCGTAGTTTTGGGCGACACTGAAGCTTTCTTT. This encodes CASSVVLGDTEAFF.

This clone showed up just a few times. The chain has TRBV10-3 and TRBJ1-2; D is perhaps TRBD1 (5 bases). V was pared by 4 bases and J by 0 bases, with 9 bases between. Germline assignment: CDR1 ENHRY and CDR2 SYGVKD. This CDR3 comprises 14 residues. CDR3 bases: TGTGCCATCAGTGTAGACAGTTCTAACTATGGCTACACCTTC. Translation gives CAISVDSSNYGYTF.

This sequence joins TRBV5-1 and TRBJ1-2; D remains unclear. The germline V gene encodes CDR1 SGHRS and CDR2 YFSETQ. The V end lost 4 bases, the J end lost 4 bases, and 14 bases lay between the germline ends. The CDR3 loop spans 14 amino acids. In DNA form, the CDR3 reads TGCGCCAGCAGCGATGGTTGGGGTTTCTATGGCTACACCTTC. Protein sequence: CASSDGWGFYGYTF.

The chain links TRBV6-5 to TRBJ2-1, with 11 bases that match TRBD1. The CDR3 spans 15 residues. Germline CDR1 is MNHEY and CDR2 is SVGAGI. V lost 6 bases to trimming and J lost 5 bases; unmatched junction nucleotides: 6. In nucleotides, the CDR3 is TGTGCCAGCAGCTGGACAGGGGGCGCACACAATGAGCAGTTCTTC. Amino acid sequence: CASSWTGGAHNEQFF.

The rearrangement uses TRBV18 and TRBJ2-1; 12 nucleotides match TRBD2. CDR1 and CDR2 (germline): KGHSH, LQKENI. After removal of 0 bases from V and 3 bases from J, the junction contained 3 bases not matched to a gene. This CDR3 region has 17 residues. The CDR3 loop is CASSPPTSGSLYNEQFF. Here the CDR3 DNA reads TGTGCCAGCTCACCACCGACTAGCGGGAGCCTCTACAATGAGCAGTTCTTC. Based on the CDR3 plus reference TRBV18 and TRBJ2-1, the full variable domain is NAGVMQNPRHLVRRRGQEARLRCSPMKGHSHVYWYRQLPEEGLKFMVYLQKENIIDESGMPKERFSAEFPKEGPSILRIQQVVRGDSAAYFCASSPPTSGSLYNEQFFGPGTRLTVL.

The chain combines TRBV2 with TRBJ2-2; tentative D call: TRBD2 (5 bases). CDR1 and CDR2 from the germline V gene are SNHLY and FYNNEI. V gave up 8 bases and J gave up 4 bases, with 11 bases separating them. The CDR3 is 13 residues long. The CDR3 sequence is CASARTFTGELFF. The CDR3 coding sequence is TGTGCCAGCGCCCGGACTTTCACCGGGGAGCTGTTTTTT. Full variable domain (outside the CDR3, taken from reference TRBV2 and TRBJ2-2): EPEVTQTPSHQVTQMGQEVILRCVPISNHLYFYWYRQILGQKVEFLVSFYNNEISEKSEIFDDQFSVERPDGSNFTLKIRSTKLEDSAMYFCASARTFTGELFFGEGSRLTVL.

This clone showed up just a few times. The chain joins TRBV28 to TRBJ2-7; 9 bases are shared with TRBD1. Germline lookup yields CDR1 MDHEN and CDR2 SYDVKM. This CDR3 region has 15 residues. J gave up 5 bases and V 6 bases, and 11 bases lay outside the gene matches. CDR3: CASRYWTGVRDEQYF. In nucleotides, the CDR3 is TGTGCCAGCAGGTATTGGACAGGGGTTCGGGACGAGCAGTACTTC.